These 3 T cell receptor beta chains were all obtained from the same sample, sequenced in a study of identical twins. In TCRdb, the 5' RACE reads were re-called with MiXCR into one record per CDR3 protein. The sample shows 640,000 or so distinct CDR3 sequences, around 6.1% of them seen only once. The specimen was naive T cells sorted from blood. These receptors were collected from a man younger than 30 in good health.

The gene calls are TRBV30 and TRBJ2-3, with 9 bases matching TRBD2. The CDR3 consists of 14 residues. CDR1 is GTSNPN and CDR2 is SVGIG in the germline V gene (reference sequence). The ends lost 5 bases at V and 1 base at J; junction bases unmatched: 4. The CDR3 region has the DNA TGTGCCTGGTCTAGCGGGGTTGGCACAGATACGCAGTATTTT. It yields the protein CAWSSGVGTDTQYF.

At least ten counts were recorded for this clonotype. The chain carries TRBV20-1 and TRBJ1-4, with a possible D match to TRBD1 (5 bases). The V and J ends lost 4 bases and 4 bases respectively, with 16 bases between them. The CDR3 covers 15 residues. Germline values: CDR1 DFQATT, CDR2 SNEGSKA (reference sequence). The CDR3 coding sequence is TGCAGTGCTACCACCAGCGTGGGACGTAATGAAAAACTGTTTTTT. Its protein product is CSATTSVGRNEKLFF.

This chain uses TRBV7-9 with TRBJ2-3; 7 nucleotides agree with TRBD1. CDR3 length: 17 residues. With 4 bases clipped from V and 2 bases from J, the junction kept 12 bases outside the gene matches. Germline V gives CDR1 SEHNR, CDR2 FQNEAQ (reference sequence). This CDR3 is CASSSEQTGPHTDTQYF. The DNA for the CDR3 is TGTGCCAGCAGCTCCGAACAGACAGGGCCACACACAGATACGCAGTATTTT.